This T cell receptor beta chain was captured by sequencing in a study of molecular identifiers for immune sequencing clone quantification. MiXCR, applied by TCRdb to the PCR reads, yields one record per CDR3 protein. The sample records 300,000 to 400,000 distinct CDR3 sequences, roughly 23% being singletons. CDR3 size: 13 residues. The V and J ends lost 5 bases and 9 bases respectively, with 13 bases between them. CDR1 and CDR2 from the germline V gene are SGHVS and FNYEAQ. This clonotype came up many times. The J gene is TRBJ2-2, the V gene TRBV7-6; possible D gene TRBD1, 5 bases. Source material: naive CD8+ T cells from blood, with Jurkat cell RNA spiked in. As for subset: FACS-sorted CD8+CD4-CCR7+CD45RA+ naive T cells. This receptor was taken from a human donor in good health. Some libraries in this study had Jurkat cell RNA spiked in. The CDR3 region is CASSPDSVWELFF. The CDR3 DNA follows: TGTGCCAGCAGCCCAGACAGCGTTTGGGAGCTGTTTTTT. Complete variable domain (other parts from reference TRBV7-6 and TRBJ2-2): GAGVSQSPRYKVTKRGQDVALRCDPISGHVSLYWYRQALGQGPEFLTYFNYEAQQDKSGLPNDRFSAERPEGSISTLTIQRTEQRDSAMYRCASSPDSVWELFFGEGSRLTVL.